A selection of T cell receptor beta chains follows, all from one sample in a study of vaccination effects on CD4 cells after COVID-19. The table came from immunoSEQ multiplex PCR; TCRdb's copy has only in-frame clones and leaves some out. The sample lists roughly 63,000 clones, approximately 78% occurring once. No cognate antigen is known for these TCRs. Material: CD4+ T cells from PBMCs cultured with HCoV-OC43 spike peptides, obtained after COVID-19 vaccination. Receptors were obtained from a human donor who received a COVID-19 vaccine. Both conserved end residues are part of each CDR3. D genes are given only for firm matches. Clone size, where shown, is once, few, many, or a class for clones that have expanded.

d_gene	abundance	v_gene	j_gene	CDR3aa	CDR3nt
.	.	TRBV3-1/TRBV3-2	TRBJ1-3	CASSQIPGVGNTIYF	TGTGCCAGCAGCCAAATCCCCGGTGTAGGAAACACCATATATTTT
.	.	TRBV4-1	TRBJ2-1	CASSQPRGGAYNEQFF	TGCGCCAGCAGCCAACCCCGGGGCGGGGCTTACAATGAGCAGTTCTTC
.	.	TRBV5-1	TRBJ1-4	CASSLPSSKEKLFF	TGCGCCAGCAGCTTGCCTTCGAGTAAAGAAAAACTGTTTTTT
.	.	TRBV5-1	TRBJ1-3	CASSLAGGYSGNTIYF	TGCGCCAGCAGCTTGGCCGGCGGATACTCTGGAAACACCATATATTTT
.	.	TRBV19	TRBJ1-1	CASSITGGGSEAFF	TGTGCCAGTAGTATAACAGGCGGAGGGTCTGAAGCTTTCTTT
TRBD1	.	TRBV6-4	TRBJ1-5	CARQTGGNQPQHF	TGTGCCAGGCAGACAGGGGGTAATCAGCCCCAGCATTTT
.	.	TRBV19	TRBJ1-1	CASSTTENTEAFF	TGTGCCAGTAGTACAACAGAGAACACTGAAGCTTTCTTT
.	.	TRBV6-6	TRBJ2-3	CASRGLSADTQYF	TGTGCCAGCAGAGGACTATCAGCAGATACGCAGTATTTT
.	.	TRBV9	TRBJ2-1	CASSVAETANSEQFF	TGTGCCAGCAGCGTAGCGGAGACGGCCAATAGTGAGCAGTTCTTC
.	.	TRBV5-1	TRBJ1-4	CASSLGVPEGEKLFF	TGCGCCAGCAGCTTGGGTGTACCAGAAGGTGAAAAACTGTTTTTT
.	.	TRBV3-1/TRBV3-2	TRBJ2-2	CASSQASTGELFF	TGTGCCAGCAGCCAAGCTTCGACCGGGGAGCTGTTTTTT
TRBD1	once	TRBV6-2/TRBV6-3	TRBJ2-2	CASSASDRVHTGELFF	TGTGCCAGCAGCGCCTCCGACAGGGTACACACCGGGGAGCTGTTTTTT
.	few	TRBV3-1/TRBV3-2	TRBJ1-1	CASSHNRALSEAFF	TGTGCCAGCAGCCATAACAGGGCCCTATCTGAAGCTTTCTTT
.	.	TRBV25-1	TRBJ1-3	CASNEDSSGNTIYF	TGTGCCAGCAACGAGGACAGCTCTGGAAACACCATATATTTT
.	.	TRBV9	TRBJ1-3	CASSVGRGGKDTIYF	TGTGCCAGCAGCGTAGGGAGGGGAGGGAAGGACACCATATATTTT
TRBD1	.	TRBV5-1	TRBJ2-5	CASSAGQGAPQETQYF	TGCGCCAGCAGCGCGGGACAGGGCGCCCCACAAGAGACCCAGTACTTC
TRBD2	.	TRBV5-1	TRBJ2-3	CASSPSGGTDTQYF	TGCGCCAGCAGCCCCAGCGGGGGCACAGATACGCAGTATTTT
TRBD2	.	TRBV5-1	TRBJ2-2	CASSLTSGNTGELFF	TGCGCCAGCAGCTTGACTAGCGGCAACACCGGGGAGCTGTTTTTT
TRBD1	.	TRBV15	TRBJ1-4	CATSTGQGYEKLFF	TGTGCCACCAGCACGGGACAGGGGTACGAAAAACTGTTTTTT
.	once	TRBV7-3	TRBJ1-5	CASSLYAGSNQPQHF	TGTGCCAGCAGCTTATATGCAGGGAGCAATCAGCCCCAGCATTTT
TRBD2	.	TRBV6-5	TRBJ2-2	CASSTGTSGTGELFF	TGTGCCAGCAGTACCGGGACTAGCGGCACCGGGGAGCTGTTTTTT
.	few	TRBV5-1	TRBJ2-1	CASSLEVHPYNEQFF	TGCGCCAGCAGCTTGGAGGTCCACCCCTACAATGAGCAGTTCTTC
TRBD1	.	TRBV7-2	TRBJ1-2	CASSRGRGYGYTF	TGTGCCAGCAGCAGGGGGCGCGGGTATGGCTACACCTTC
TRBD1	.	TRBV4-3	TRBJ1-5	CASSQLTGGGQPQHF	TGCGCCAGCAGCCAACTGACAGGGGGCGGTCAGCCCCAGCATTTT
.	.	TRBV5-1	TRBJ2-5	CASSLQGEETQYF	TGCGCCAGCAGCTTACAGGGCGAAGAGACCCAGTACTTC
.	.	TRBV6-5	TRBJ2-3	CASSLRGGPSTDTQYF	TGTGCCAGCAGTTTGCGAGGGGGGCCGAGCACAGATACGCAGTATTTT
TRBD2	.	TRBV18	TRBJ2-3	CASSPNNLAGGRTDTQYF	TGTGCCAGCTCACCAAACAACCTAGCGGGGGGTCGTACAGATACGCAGTATTTT
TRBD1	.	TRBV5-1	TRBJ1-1	CASSWGQGRTEAFF	TGCGCCAGCAGCTGGGGACAGGGCCGGACTGAAGCTTTCTTT
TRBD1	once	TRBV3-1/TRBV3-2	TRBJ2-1	CASTWTGRNEQFF	TGTGCCAGCACCTGGACAGGGCGCAATGAGCAGTTCTTC
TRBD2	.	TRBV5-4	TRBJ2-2	CASSFGGATGELFF	TGTGCCAGCAGCTTCGGGGGGGCGACCGGGGAGCTGTTTTTT
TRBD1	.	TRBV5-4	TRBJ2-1	CASSRDRNNEQFF	TGTGCCAGCAGCCGGGACAGAAACAATGAGCAGTTCTTC
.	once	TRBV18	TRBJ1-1	CASSPRAGDGTEAFF	TGTGCCAGCTCACCGAGGGCAGGGGATGGCACTGAAGCTTTCTTT
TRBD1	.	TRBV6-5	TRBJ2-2	CASITTGGVGELFF	TGTGCCAGCATAACGACAGGGGGCGTCGGGGAGCTGTTTTTT
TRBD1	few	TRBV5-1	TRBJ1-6	CASGTGGADSPLHF	TGCGCCAGCGGGACAGGGGGCGCAGATTCACCCCTCCACTTT
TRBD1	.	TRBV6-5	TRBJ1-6	CASSYGTGDNSPLHF	TGTGCCAGCAGTTATGGAACAGGGGATAATTCACCCCTCCACTTT
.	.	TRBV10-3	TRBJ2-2	CAISDTGRSTGELFF	TGTGCCATCAGTGACACAGGACGGAGTACCGGGGAGCTGTTTTTT
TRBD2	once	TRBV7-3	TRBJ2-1	CASSLKMGTSGVPAHNEQFF	TGTGCCAGCAGCTTAAAGATGGGGACTAGCGGGGTTCCTGCTCACAATGAGCAGTTCTTC
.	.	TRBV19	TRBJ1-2	CASSADRDNYGYTF	TGTGCCAGTAGTGCGGACAGAGACAACTATGGCTACACCTTC
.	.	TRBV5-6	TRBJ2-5	CASSWSTRGPFQETQYF	TGTGCCAGCAGCTGGTCGACCAGGGGACCTTTCCAAGAGACCCAGTACTTC
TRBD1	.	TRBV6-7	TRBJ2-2	CASSPRGFGTGELFF	TGTGCCAGCAGTCCCAGGGGGTTTGGGACCGGGGAGCTGTTTTTT
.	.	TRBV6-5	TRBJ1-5	CASRADLSNQPQHF	TGTGCCAGCAGGGCAGATCTGAGCAATCAGCCCCAGCATTTT
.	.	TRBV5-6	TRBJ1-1	CASSLVSFAGPRKRAFF	TGTGCCAGCAGCTTGGTATCTTTTGCAGGGCCCCGGAAGAGAGCTTTCTTT
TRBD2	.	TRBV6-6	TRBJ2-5	CASSYGGVRQETQYF	TGTGCCAGCAGTTACGGGGGGGTCAGACAAGAGACCCAGTACTTC
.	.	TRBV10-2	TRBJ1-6	CASTLPRENSPLHF	TGCGCCAGCACTCTTCCGCGGGAAAATTCACCCCTCCACTTT
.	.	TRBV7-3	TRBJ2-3	CASSPDSTDTQYF	TGTGCCAGCAGCCCGGACAGCACAGATACGCAGTATTTT
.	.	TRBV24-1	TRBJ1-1	CATSDPSRGSGTEAFF	TGTGCCACCAGTGATCCCTCCAGGGGATCGGGCACTGAAGCTTTCTTT
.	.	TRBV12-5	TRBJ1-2	CASGLVFGGYTF	TGTGCTAGTGGTTTGGTGTTTGGTGGCTACACCTTC
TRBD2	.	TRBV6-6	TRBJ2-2	CASSQDPQGGTGELFF	TGTGCCAGCAGCCAAGATCCCCAGGGAGGGACCGGGGAGCTGTTTTTT
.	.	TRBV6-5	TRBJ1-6	CASSYLTSGRSPLHF	TGTGCCAGCAGTTACCTGACCAGCGGGAGATCACCCCTCCACTTT
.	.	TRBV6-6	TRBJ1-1	CASSYQTRENTEAFF	TGTGCCAGCAGTTACCAGACACGAGAGAACACTGAAGCTTTCTTT
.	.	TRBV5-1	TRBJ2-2	CASMGRAAGGELFF	TGCGCCAGCATGGGCAGGGCCGCGGGCGGGGAGCTGTTTTTT
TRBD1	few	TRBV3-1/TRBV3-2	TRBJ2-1	CASTTGTGLVSEQFF	TGTGCCAGCACCACAGGGACAGGGCTTGTGAGTGAGCAGTTCTTC
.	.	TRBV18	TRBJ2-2	CASSLRNTGELFF	TGTGCCAGCTCACTACGGAACACCGGGGAGCTGTTTTTT
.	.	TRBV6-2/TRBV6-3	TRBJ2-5	CASSYSRETQYF	TGTGCCAGCAGTTACTCCCGGGAGACCCAGTACTTC
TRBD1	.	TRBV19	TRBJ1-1	CASKVTGATSSTEAFF	TGTGCCAGTAAAGTGACAGGGGCAACCTCGAGTACTGAAGCTTTCTTT
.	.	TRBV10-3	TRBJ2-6	CAISESIGTASSGANVLTF	TGTGCCATCAGTGAGTCTATAGGGACCGCTAGCTCTGGGGCCAACGTCCTGACTTTC
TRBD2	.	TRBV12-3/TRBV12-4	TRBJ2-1	CASSGLGNEQFF	TGTGCCAGCAGTGGACTAGGGAATGAGCAGTTCTTC
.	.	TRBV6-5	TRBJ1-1	CASSYDRANTEAFF	TGTGCCAGCAGTTATGACCGGGCAAACACTGAAGCTTTCTTT